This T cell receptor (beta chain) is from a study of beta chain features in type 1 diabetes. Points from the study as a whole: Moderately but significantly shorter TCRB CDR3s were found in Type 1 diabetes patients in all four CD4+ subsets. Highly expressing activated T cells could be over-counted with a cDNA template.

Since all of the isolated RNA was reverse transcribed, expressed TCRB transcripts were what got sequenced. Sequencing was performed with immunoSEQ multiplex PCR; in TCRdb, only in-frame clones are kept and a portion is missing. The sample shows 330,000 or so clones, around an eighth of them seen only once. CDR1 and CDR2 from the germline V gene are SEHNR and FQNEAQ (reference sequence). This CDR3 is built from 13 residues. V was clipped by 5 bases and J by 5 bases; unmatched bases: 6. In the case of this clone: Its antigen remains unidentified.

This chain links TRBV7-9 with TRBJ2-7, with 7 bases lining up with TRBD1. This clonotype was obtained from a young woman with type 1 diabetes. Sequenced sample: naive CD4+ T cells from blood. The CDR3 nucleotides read TGTGCCAGCAGCATCTCCGGGACAGACGAGCAGTACTTC. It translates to CASSISGTDEQYF.